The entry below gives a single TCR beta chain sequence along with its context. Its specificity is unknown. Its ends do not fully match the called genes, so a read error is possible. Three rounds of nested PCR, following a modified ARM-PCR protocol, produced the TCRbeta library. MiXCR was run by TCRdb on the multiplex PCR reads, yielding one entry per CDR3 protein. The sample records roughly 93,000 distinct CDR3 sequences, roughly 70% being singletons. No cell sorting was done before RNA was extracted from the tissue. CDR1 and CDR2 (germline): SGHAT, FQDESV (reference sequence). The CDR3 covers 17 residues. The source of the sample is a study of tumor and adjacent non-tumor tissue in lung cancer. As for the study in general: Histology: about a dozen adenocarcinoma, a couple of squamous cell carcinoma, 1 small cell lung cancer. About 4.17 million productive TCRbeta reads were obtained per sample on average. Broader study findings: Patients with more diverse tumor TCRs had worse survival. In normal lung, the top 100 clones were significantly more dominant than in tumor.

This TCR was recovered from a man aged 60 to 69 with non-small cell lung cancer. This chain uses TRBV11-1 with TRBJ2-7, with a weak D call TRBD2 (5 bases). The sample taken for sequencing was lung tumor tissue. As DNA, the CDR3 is TGTCCCAGCAGCCCCCGTCTGAGCGGATCCGGCTCCAACGAGCAGTACTTC. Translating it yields CPSSPRLSGSGSNEQYF.